This passage covers 25 T cell receptor beta chains from one sample sequenced in a study of shared clonotypes between healthy human individuals. TCRdb's table, derived via immunoSEQ multiplex PCR, lists solely in-frame clones and lacks some. The sample includes a few hundred thousand clones, approximately 97% of them seen just once. Material: naive CD4+ T cells sorted from blood. The sample's subset: CD45RA+ positively selected. The receptors shown here come from a young woman in good health.

CDR3 sequence (DNA): TGCGCCAGCAGCATCAGTGGGTTGAGTCGGCAGTTCTTC. This encodes CASSISGLSRQFF. The chain has TRBV4-1 and TRBJ2-1; no clear D gene. V dropped 5 bases and J dropped 12 bases, with 17 bases sitting between them. CDR1 and CDR2 from the germline V gene are MGHRA and YSYEKL. This CDR3 has 13 amino acids.

This clone was counted once. The genes are TRBV6-6 and TRBJ2-5; D may be TRBD1 (5 bases). The germline CDR1 and CDR2 sequences are MNHNY and SVGAGI (reference sequence). V shed 2 bases and J shed 4 bases, with 14 bases lying between them. CDR3 length: 15 residues. CDR3 nucleotide sequence: TGTGCCAGCAGTTACGAGGACAACCGCCCAGAGACCCAGTACTTC. Its translation: CASSYEDNRPETQYF.

The V gene is TRBV27, the J gene TRBJ1-4, with TRBD1 identical over 8 bases. The V segment lost 3 bases and the J segment 8 bases; nucleotides outside the gene matches: 11. This CDR3 spans 16 amino acids. Germline V gene sequence: CDR1 MNHEY, CDR2 SMNVEV (reference sequence). The CDR3 protein is CASSLSRTGRTEKLFF. In DNA, the CDR3 is TGTGCCAGCAGTTTGTCGCGGACAGGGAGGACCGAAAAACTGTTTTTT.

This chain's CDR3 is CAWSSGNEKLFF. The DNA for the CDR3 is TGTGCCTGGAGTAGTGGTAATGAAAAACTGTTTTTT. This chain connects TRBV30 to TRBJ1-4; D gene unclear. Trimming left V 2 bases short and J 4 bases short, with 5 bases between. This CDR3 contains 12 residues. The germline CDR1 and CDR2 sequences are GTSNPN and SVGIG (reference sequence).

This clone has a single count. The V and J genes are TRBV28 and TRBJ2-7, with D tentatively TRBD1 or TRBD2 (5 bases each). CDR1 and CDR2 (germline): MDHEN, SYDVKM. The V end was cut by 6 bases, the J end by 5 bases, with 26 bases between. The CDR3 runs 17 residues. CDR3 amino acids: CASRGVSAILTMDEQYF. In DNA form, the CDR3 reads TGTGCCAGCAGGGGGGTTAGCGCCATACTTACTATGGACGAGCAGTACTTC.

The chain combines TRBV7-9 with TRBJ2-1; D ambiguous. Germline V gene lookup returns CDR1 SEHNR and CDR2 FQNEAQ (reference sequence). The CDR3 totals 13 residues. Trimming took 1 base from V and 7 from J, leaving 8 bases between them. The CDR3 region is CASSLVLGNEQFF. The CDR3 coding sequence is TGTGCCAGCAGCTTAGTCTTGGGGAATGAGCAGTTCTTC.

The chain is built from TRBV6-1 and TRBJ1-2; 9 bases match TRBD1. CDR3 length: 14 amino acids. Looked up from germline, CDR1 is MNHNS and CDR2 is SASEGT. J lost 7 bases, V lost 4 bases, and 7 bases had no gene match. The CDR3 loop is CASSAERTGVGYTF. The CDR3 coding sequence is TGTGCCAGCAGTGCAGAGAGGACAGGGGTTGGCTACACCTTC.

J is TRBJ2-5 and V is TRBV9; 10 bases are a match to TRBD2. V trimming: 0 bases; J trimming: 11 bases; junction bases outside the gene matches: 4. CDR3 length equals 13 residues. Germline assignment: CDR1 SGDLS and CDR2 YYNGEE. CDR3 in DNA: TGTGCCAGCAGCGTAGAAGCGGGAGGGTCACAGTACTTC. Its translation: CASSVEAGGSQYF.

This clone was seen only once. The gene calls are TRBV15 and TRBJ2-7, with 11 bases aligning to TRBD2. This CDR3 spans 15 amino acids. Germline values: CDR1 LNHNV, CDR2 YYDKDF (reference sequence). The V segment lost 5 bases and the J segment 7 bases; nucleotides outside the gene matches: 10. CDR3 residues: CATSGTSGGLLEQYF. CDR3 nucleotides: TGTGCCACCAGCGGGACTAGCGGCGGCCTTTTGGAGCAGTACTTC.

V is TRBV4-2 and J is TRBJ2-3; D might be TRBD1 or TRBD2, each matching 5 bases. The CDR3 is made up of 13 amino acids. CDR1 and CDR2 from the germline V gene are LGHNA and YNFKEQ. The V and J ends lost 1 base and 6 bases respectively, with 8 bases between them. The CDR3 nucleotides are TGTGCCAGCAGCCAAGGGGACGCTGATACGCAGTATTTT. Its protein is CASSQGDADTQYF.

This clone occurred once. In the same sample, other DNA sequences code for this CDR3. The V and J genes are TRBV28 and TRBJ1-2; no definite D call. The CDR3 loop spans 13 amino acids. Between the trimmed V and J ends, which lost 6 bases and 2 bases, there was a span of 10 bases. CDR1 is MDHEN and CDR2 is SYDVKM in the germline V gene. The CDR3: CASSPGRNYGYTF. In DNA, the CDR3 is TGTGCCAGCAGCCCAGGACGCAACTATGGCTACACCTTC.

The chain uses TRBV28 and TRBJ2-6; D could derive from TRBD1 or TRBD2 (5 bases each). The germline V gene encodes CDR1 MDHEN and CDR2 SYDVKM. V was clipped by 5 bases and J by 4 bases, with 18 bases between them. The CDR3 totals 17 residues. This CDR3 is CASSQGRIYAGANVLTF. CDR3 nucleotides: TGTGCCAGCAGTCAGGGACGGATTTATGCAGGGGCCAACGTCCTGACTTTC.

The V call is TRBV9, the J call TRBJ2-2; 10 positions match TRBD2. J gave up 2 bases and V 3 bases, and 4 bases lay outside the gene matches. This CDR3 region has 16 residues. Looked up from germline, CDR1 is SGDLS and CDR2 is YYNGEE. The CDR3: CASSATSGRNTGELFF. The CDR3 DNA reads as TGTGCCAGCAGCGCGACTAGCGGGCGTAACACCGGGGAGCTGTTTTTT.

The chain links TRBV27 to TRBJ2-5; D gene unclear. The CDR3 is made up of 14 amino acids. Trimming pared 3 bases from V and 0 bases from J, leaving 8 bases between. Germline lookup yields CDR1 MNHEY and CDR2 SMNVEV (reference sequence). As DNA, the CDR3 is TGTGCCAGCAGTTTCCGCAGGTACCAAGAGACCCAGTACTTC. Its translation is CASSFRRYQETQYF.

The rearrangement joins TRBV5-1 to TRBJ1-2, with D maybe TRBD1 (6 bases). Trimming removed 9 bases from V and 7 bases from J, with 19 bases in between. CDR1 is SGHRS and CDR2 is YFSETQ in the germline V gene. CDR3 length: 13 amino acids. CDR3 loop: CANRTGLGVGYTF. The DNA for the CDR3 is TGCGCCAACCGTACAGGGTTAGGTGTTGGCTACACCTTC. Together with reference TRBV5-1 and TRBJ1-2, the CDR3 gives the full variable domain: KAGVTQTPRYLIKTRGQQVTLSCSPISGHRSVSWYQQTPGQGLQFLFEYFSETQRNKGNFPGRFSGRQFSNSRSEMNVSTLELGDSALYLCANRTGLGVGYTFGSGTRLTVV.

The chain combines TRBV4-1 with TRBJ2-5; 10 bases are shared with TRBD1. This CDR3 region has 17 residues. Trimming took 3 bases from V and 4 from J; bases not matched to a gene: 11. Germline assignment: CDR1 MGHRA and CDR2 YSYEKL. The CDR3 is CASSQLRQGAPGETQYF. The CDR3 DNA follows: TGCGCCAGCAGCCAGCTCCGACAGGGGGCGCCCGGAGAGACCCAGTACTTC.

This sequence joins TRBV23-1 and TRBJ2-4, with 10 bases fitting TRBD2. TRBV23-1 is assigned to the ORF class and has an uncertain function. The length of the CDR3 is 15 residues. V dropped 8 bases and J dropped 0; count of bases not matched to a gene: 4. The CDR3 loop reads CASRRLAGAKNIQYF. Written as DNA, the CDR3 is TGCGCCAGCCGCCGACTAGCGGGAGCCAAAAACATTCAGTACTTC.

The genes are TRBV6-5 and TRBJ1-3; no firm D call. Between the trimmed V and J ends, which lost 0 bases and 0 bases, there was a span of 6 bases. Germline V gives CDR1 MNHEY, CDR2 SVGAGI. The CDR3 spans 15 residues. CDR3 sequence reads: CASSYSMGSGNTIYF. The CDR3 nucleotides are TGTGCCAGCAGTTACTCGATGGGCTCTGGAAACACCATATATTTT.

The CDR3 loop reads CASSFSTYSGNTIYF. In nucleotides, the CDR3 is TGCGCCAGCAGCTTTAGCACATACTCTGGAAACACCATATATTTT. The chain is built from TRBV5-1 and TRBJ1-3; no firm D call. The CDR3 sequence is 15 residues long. Germline lookup yields CDR1 SGHRS and CDR2 YFSETQ. The V end lost 2 bases, the J end lost 0 bases, and 9 bases lay between the germline ends. Variable domain in full (rest from reference TRBV5-1 and TRBJ1-3): KAGVTQTPRYLIKTRGQQVTLSCSPISGHRSVSWYQQTPGQGLQFLFEYFSETQRNKGNFPGRFSGRQFSNSRSEMNVSTLELGDSALYLCASSFSTYSGNTIYFGEGSWLTVV.

This clone was seen a single time. This chain connects TRBV18 to TRBJ1-4; 8 nucleotides align to TRBD1. This CDR3 has 13 residues. Unmatched junction bases numbered 6, after V lost 7 bases and J lost 8 bases. Per the germline V gene, CDR1 is KGHSH and CDR2 is LQKENI. CDR3 bases: TGTGCCAGCTGTGGACAGGGAAGCGAAAAACTGTTTTTT. It is translated as CASCGQGSEKLFF.

Regarding this clone: This sample also contains other DNA sequences that code for the same CDR3. The CDR3: CASSLGANYGYTF. Here the CDR3 DNA reads TGTGCCAGCAGTTTAGGGGCAAACTATGGCTACACCTTC. The V gene is TRBV28, the J gene TRBJ1-2, with TRBD1 as a possible D gene (5 bases). Germline lookup yields CDR1 MDHEN and CDR2 SYDVKM. The CDR3 totals 13 residues. Trimming removed 2 bases at V and 2 bases at J, with 6 bases between.

The V call is TRBV11-2, the J call TRBJ2-7; 9 nucleotides match TRBD2. CDR3 length: 15 residues. Germline CDR1 and CDR2: SGHAT and FQNNGV. Losses at the gene ends were 2 bases for V and 6 bases for J; bases not matched to a gene: 8. CDR3 sequence (DNA): TGTGCCAGCAGCTTAATCGCTAGCGGGGTCCGCGAGCAGTACTTC. Its translation is CASSLIASGVREQYF. The variable domain in full, completed from reference TRBV11-2 and TRBJ2-7, reads EAGVAQSPRYKIIEKRQSVAFWCNPISGHATLYWYQQILGQGPKLLIQFQNNGVVDDSQLPKDRFSAERLKGVDSTLKIQPAKLEDSAVYLCASSLIASGVREQYFGPGTRLTVT.

V gene TRBV28 combines with J gene TRBJ2-7; 8 bases are a match to TRBD1. Germline lookup yields CDR1 MDHEN and CDR2 SYDVKM. Losses at the gene ends were 3 bases for V and 7 bases for J; bases not matched to a gene: 11. This CDR3 is 15 amino acids long. The CDR3: CASSFQERDRTEQYF. CDR3 DNA sequence: TGTGCCAGCAGTTTTCAGGAAAGGGACAGGACGGAGCAGTACTTC.

The CDR3 bases are TGTGCCAGCAGCAAACCTTTCCTAGTTTCCACCGGGGAGCTGTTTTTT. This encodes CASSKPFLVSTGELFF. This rearrangement joins TRBV21-1 to TRBJ2-2; the table's TRBD2 call for D was not verified on the DNA. TRBV21-1 has pseudogene status. The CDR3 has 16 residues.

The chain links TRBV27 to TRBJ1-6, with unresolved D. The CDR3 runs to 12 residues. The V gene lost 7 bases and the J gene lost 5 bases, with 6 bases spanning the gap. Germline CDR1 and CDR2: MNHEY and SMNVEV (reference sequence). DNA for the CDR3: TGTGCCAGCAAGAAGCATAATTCACCCCTCCACTTT. As protein: CASKKHNSPLHF.